This entry is about one T cell receptor beta chain. TCRdb keeps only in-frame clones here, not all; method: immunoSEQ multiplex PCR. Found here are about 110,000 clones, 75% to 95% of them singletons; the top ten hold 3.5% to 4.5%. V lost 3 bases and J lost 10, with 9 bases in between. The CDR3 is made up of 11 amino acids. Germline V lookup: CDR1 MDHEN, CDR2 SYDVKM. The data belong to a study of control samples from healthy donors and cancer patients. The sequence came from a human donor in good health. The donor label of this sample is uncertain. Material for sequencing was blood. The gene calls are TRBV28 and TRBJ1-1; a possible D gene is TRBD1 (5 bases). The CDR3 DNA reads as TGTGCCAGCAGTTTCAGGGAGAGAGCTTTCTTT. It yields the protein CASSFRERAFF.